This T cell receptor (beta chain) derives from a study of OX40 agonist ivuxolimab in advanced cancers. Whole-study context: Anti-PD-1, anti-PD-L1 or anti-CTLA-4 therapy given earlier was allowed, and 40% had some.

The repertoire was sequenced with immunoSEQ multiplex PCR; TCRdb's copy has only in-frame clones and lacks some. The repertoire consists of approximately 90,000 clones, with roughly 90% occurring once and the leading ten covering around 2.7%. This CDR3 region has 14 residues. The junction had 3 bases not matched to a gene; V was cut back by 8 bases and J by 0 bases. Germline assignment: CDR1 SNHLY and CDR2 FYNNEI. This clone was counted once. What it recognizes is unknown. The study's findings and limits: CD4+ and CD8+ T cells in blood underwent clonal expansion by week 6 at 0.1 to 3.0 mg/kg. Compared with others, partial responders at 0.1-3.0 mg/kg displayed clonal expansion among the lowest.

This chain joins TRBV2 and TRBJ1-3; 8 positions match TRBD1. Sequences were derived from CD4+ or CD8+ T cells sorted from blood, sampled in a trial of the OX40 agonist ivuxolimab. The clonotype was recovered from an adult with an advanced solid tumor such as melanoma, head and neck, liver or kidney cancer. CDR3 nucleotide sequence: TGTGCCAGCCGGACAGGGCACTCTGGAAACACCATATATTTT. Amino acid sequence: CASRTGHSGNTIYF. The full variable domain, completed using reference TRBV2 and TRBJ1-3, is EPEVTQTPSHQVTQMGQEVILRCVPISNHLYFYWYRQILGQKVEFLVSFYNNEISEKSEIFDDQFSVERPDGSNFTLKIRSTKLEDSAMYFCASRTGHSGNTIYFGEGSWLTVV.